This T cell receptor beta chain was documented in a study of a mutant IDH1 vaccine in newly diagnosed glioma. Study-level background: Receipt of radiotherapy, temozolomide, or both preceded the study, and most received both.

Generated by immunoSEQ multiplex PCR, the TCRdb table keeps only in-frame clones and is missing some. The sample has just under 70,000 clones; about four fifths are singletons. V was pared by 5 bases and J by 4 bases, with 12 bases between. The CDR3 loop spans 14 amino acids. Germline V CDR1 and CDR2: MNHEY, SVGAGI. In its sample, this clone was seen a few times. What it recognizes is unknown. The time point: week 35, safety follow-up. Alongside topical imiquimod, each dose of vaccine comprised 300 ug of mutant IDH1 20-mer peptide. The chain uses TRBV6-5 and TRBJ1-5; TRBD1 is a possible D gene (5 bases). This TCR came from a man aged 18 to 30 with glioma. The sequencing used PBMCs, collected from a glioma patient whose treatment included an IDH1 peptide vaccine. The CDR3 coding sequence is TGTGCCAGCAGTAGGGTCGGGGGAAATCAGCCCCAGCATTTT. It is translated as CASSRVGGNQPQHF.